This TCR beta chain came from a study of identifying expanded T cells in peripheral blood. Here immunoSEQ multiplex PCR was the method, and the copy in TCRdb shows in-frame clones only, minus some. The top ten clones hold 17% of a sample with around 56,000 clones, around 83% of them seen once. Collection occurred without any documented infections or immune events in donors. A remark on this clone: No antigen is known for it.

Findings and limits, study-wide: Roughly 2-week clone count variance significantly increased as total template count grew. Technical replicates showed roughly 1.2 changed clones; about 2 weeks about 16; four weeks 19.

The CDR3 consists of 11 residues. Germline CDR1 is SGHTA and CDR2 is FQGNSA. V dropped 1 base and J dropped 7 bases, with 4 bases sitting between them. The sequencing sample was made of blood. The receptor's source is a person aged 18 to 69 in good health. V usage is TRBV7-2 and J usage is TRBJ2-5; D uncertain. The CDR3 sequence: CASSLVGTQYF. CDR3 nucleotides: TGTGCCAGCAGCTTAGTTGGGACCCAGTACTTC.